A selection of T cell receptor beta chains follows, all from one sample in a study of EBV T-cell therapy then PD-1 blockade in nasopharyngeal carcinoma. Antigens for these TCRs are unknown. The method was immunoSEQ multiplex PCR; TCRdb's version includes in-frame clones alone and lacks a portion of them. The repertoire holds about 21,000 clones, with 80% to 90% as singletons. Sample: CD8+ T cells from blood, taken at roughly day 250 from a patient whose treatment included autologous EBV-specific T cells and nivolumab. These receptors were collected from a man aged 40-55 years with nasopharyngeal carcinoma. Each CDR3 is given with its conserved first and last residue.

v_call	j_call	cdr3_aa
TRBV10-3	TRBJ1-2	CAIGSLNGYTF
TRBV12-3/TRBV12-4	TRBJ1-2	CASSLRPVMGYTF
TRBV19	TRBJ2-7	CASSVPGTGGYEQYF
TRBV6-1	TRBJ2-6	CASSGVGTGVSGANVLTF
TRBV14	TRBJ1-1	CASSQDSLAEAFF
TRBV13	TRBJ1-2	CASRVGGYGYTF
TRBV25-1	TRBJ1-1	CASSRGGLTEAFF
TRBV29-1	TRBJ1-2	CSGSDRGDGYTF
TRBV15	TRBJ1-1	CATSLFGGSTEAFF
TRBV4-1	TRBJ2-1	CASSQDTGGLYEQFF
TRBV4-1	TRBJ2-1	CASSPRGALSSYNEQFF
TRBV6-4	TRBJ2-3	CASSDGAEDTQYF
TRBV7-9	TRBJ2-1	CASMGFPGGYNEQFF
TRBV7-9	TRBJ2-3	CASSLTDTQYF
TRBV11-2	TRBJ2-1	CASSRTTGGNNEQFF
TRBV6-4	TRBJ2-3	CASSDSRLGGGADTQYF
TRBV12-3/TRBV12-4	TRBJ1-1	CASGDSPSEPFF
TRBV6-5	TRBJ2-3	CASSYLAGDTQYF
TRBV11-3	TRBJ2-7	CASSLRDISYEQYF
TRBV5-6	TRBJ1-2	CASSLVGTGLNYGYTF
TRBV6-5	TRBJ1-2	CASSLLAGAGYTF
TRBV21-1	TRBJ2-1	CARGSRAPYNEQFF